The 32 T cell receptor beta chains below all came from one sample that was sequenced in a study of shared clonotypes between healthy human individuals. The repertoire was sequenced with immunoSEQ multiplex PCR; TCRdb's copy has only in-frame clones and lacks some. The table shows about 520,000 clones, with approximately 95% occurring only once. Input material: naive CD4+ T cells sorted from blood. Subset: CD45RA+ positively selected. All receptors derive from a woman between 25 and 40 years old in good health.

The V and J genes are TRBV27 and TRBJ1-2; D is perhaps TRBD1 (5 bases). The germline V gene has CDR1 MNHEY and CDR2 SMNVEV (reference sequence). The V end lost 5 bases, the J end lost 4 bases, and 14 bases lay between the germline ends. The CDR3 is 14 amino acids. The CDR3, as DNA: TGTGCCAGCAGTCCAGGACAATGGAGCTATGGCTACACCTTC. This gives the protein CASSPGQWSYGYTF.

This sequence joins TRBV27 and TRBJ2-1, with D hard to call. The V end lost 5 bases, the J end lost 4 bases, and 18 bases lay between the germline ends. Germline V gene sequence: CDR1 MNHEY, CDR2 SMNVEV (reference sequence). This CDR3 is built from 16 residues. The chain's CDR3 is CASSPYPDPAYNEQFF. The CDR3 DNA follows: TGTGCCAGCAGTCCCTACCCAGACCCCGCTTACAATGAGCAGTTCTTC.

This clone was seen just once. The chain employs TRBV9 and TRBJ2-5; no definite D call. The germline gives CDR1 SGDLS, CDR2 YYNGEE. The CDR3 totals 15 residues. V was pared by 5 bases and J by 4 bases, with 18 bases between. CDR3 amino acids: CASSVRDKARETQYF. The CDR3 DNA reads TGTGCCAGCAGTGTAAGAGACAAGGCGCGAGAGACCCAGTACTTC. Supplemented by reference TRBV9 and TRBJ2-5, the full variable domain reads DSGVTQTPKHLITATGQRVTLRCSPRSGDLSVYWYQQSLDQGLQFLIQYYNGEERAKGNILERFSAQQFPDLHSELNLSSLELGDSALYFCASSVRDKARETQYFGPGTRLLVL.

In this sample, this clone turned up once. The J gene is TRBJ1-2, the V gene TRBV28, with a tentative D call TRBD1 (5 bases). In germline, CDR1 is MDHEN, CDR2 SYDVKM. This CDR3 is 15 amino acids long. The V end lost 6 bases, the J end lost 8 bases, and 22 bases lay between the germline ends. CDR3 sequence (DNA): TGTGCCAGCAGCCTGAGCCGGGGCAGGGCCAGAGGCTACACCTTC. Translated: CASSLSRGRARGYTF.

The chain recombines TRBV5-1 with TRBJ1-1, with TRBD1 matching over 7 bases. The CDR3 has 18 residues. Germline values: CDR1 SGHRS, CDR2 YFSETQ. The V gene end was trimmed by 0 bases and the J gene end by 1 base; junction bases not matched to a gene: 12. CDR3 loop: CASSLGFGAGGRNTEAFF. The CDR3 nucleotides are TGCGCCAGCAGCTTGGGCTTTGGGGCAGGGGGTCGGAACACTGAAGCTTTCTTT.

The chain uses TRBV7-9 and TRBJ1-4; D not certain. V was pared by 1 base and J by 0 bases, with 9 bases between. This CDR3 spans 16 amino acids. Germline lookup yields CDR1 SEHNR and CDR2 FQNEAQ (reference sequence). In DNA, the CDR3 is TGTGCCAGCAGCTTAGTTGAGTGGGCAACTAATGAAAAACTGTTTTTT. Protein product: CASSLVEWATNEKLFF.

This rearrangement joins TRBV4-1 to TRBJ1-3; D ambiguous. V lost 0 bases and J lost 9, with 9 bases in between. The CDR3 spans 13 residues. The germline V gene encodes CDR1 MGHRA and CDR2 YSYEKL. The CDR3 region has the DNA TGCGCCAGCAGCCAAGAAGTCTCGGCCACCATATATTTT. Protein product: CASSQEVSATIYF.

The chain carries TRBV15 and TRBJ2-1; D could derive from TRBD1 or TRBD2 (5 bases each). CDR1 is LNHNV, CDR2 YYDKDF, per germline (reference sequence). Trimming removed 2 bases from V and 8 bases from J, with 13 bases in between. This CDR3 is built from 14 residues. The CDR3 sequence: CATSRPGAPHEQFF. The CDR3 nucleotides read TGTGCCACCAGCAGACCCGGGGCCCCCCATGAGCAGTTCTTC.

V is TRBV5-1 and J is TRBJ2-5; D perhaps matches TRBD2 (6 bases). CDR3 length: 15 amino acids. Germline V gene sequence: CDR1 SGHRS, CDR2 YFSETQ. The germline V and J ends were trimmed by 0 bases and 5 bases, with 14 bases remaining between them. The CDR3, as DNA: TGCGCCAGCAGCTTGGCGATCGGGGGAACGGAGACCCAGTACTTC. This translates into CASSLAIGGTETQYF.

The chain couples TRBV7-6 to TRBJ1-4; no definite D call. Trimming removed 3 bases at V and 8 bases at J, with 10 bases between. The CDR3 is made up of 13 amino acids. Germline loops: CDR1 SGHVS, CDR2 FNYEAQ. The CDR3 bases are TGTGCCAGCAGCTTTGGGGAGTGGGAAAAACTGTTTTTT. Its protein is CASSFGEWEKLFF.

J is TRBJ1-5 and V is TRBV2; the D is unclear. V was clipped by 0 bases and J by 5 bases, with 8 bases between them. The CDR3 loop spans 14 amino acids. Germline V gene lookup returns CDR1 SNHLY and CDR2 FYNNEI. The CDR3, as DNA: TGTGCCAGCAGTGAAGCTGGGGAGCATCAGCCCCAGCATTTT. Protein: CASSEAGEHQPQHF.

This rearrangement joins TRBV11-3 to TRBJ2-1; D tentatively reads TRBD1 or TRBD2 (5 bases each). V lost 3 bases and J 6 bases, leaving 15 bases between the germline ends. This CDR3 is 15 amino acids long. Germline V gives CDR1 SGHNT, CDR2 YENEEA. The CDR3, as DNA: TGTGCCAGCAGCTTGGGCCAGGGCGAGGGCAATGAGCAGTTCTTC. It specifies CASSLGQGEGNEQFF.

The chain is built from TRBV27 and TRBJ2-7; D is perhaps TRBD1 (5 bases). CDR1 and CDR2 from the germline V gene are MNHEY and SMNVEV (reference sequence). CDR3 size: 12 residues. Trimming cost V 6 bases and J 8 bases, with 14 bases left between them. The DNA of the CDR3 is TGTGCCAGCAGGACAGCAGTGGAGCAGCAGTACTTC. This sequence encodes CASRTAVEQQYF.

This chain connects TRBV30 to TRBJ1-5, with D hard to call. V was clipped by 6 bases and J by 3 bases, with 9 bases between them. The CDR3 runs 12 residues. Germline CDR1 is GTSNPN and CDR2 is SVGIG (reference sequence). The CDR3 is CACQTANQPQHF. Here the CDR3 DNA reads TGTGCCTGTCAGACGGCCAATCAGCCCCAGCATTTT.

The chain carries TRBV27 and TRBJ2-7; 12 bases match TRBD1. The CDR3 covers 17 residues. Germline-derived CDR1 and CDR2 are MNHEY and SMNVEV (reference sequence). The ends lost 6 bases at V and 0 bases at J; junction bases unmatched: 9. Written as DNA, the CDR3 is TGTGCCAGCAGCCGTGGGACAGGGGGCTCCAGCTCCTACGAGCAGTACTTC. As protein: CASSRGTGGSSSYEQYF.

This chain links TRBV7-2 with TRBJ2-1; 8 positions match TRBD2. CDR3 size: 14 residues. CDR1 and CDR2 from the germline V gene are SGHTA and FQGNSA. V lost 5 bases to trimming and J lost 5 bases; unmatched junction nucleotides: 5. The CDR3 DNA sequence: TGTGCCAGCAGCATGAAGCGGGAGAACAATGAGCAGTTCTTC. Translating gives CASSMKRENNEQFF. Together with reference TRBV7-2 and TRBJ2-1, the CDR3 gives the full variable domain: GAGVSQSPSNKVTEKGKDVELRCDPISGHTALYWYRQSLGQGLEFLIYFQGNSAPDKSGLPSDRFSAERTGGSVSTLTIQRTQQEDSAVYLCASSMKRENNEQFFGPGTRLTVL.

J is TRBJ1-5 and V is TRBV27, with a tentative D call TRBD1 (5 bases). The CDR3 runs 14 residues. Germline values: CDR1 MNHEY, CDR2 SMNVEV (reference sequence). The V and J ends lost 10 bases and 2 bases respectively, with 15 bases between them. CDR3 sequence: CATRGGGGNQPQHF. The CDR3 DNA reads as TGTGCCACGCGGGGCGGGGGTGGCAATCAGCCCCAGCATTTT.

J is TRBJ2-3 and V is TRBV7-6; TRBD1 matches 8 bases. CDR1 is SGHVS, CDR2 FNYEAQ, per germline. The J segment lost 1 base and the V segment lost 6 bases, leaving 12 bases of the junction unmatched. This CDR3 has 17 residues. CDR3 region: CASRYITGGLGTDTQYF. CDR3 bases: TGTGCCAGCAGGTATATTACAGGGGGGCTTGGCACAGATACGCAGTATTTT.

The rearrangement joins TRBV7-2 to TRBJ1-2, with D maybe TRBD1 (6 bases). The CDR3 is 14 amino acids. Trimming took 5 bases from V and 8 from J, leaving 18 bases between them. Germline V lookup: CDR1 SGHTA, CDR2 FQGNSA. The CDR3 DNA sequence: TGTGCCAGCAGCCCTGGAACAGGGATGGAGGGCTACACCTTC. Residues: CASSPGTGMEGYTF.

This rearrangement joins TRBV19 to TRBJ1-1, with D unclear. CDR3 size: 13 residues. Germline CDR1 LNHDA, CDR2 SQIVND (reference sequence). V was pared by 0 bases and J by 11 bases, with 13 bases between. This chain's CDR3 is CASSIDPGLWAFF. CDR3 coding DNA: TGTGCCAGTAGTATAGATCCGGGTTTGTGGGCTTTCTTT.

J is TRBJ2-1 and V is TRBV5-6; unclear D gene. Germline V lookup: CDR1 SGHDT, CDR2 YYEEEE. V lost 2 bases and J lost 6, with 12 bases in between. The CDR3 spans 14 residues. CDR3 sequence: CASSFRTLANEQFF. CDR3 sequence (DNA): TGTGCCAGCAGCTTCCGGACGCTGGCCAATGAGCAGTTCTTC.

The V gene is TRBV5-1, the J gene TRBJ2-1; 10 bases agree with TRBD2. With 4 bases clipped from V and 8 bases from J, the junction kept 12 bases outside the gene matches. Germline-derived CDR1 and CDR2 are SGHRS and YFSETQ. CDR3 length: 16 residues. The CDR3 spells CASSVLLAGDPHEQFF. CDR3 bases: TGCGCCAGCAGCGTGCTCCTAGCGGGAGACCCCCATGAGCAGTTCTTC.

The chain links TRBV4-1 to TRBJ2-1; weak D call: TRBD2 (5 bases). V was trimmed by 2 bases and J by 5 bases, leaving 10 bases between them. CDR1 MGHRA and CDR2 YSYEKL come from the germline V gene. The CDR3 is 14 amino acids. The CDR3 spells CASSQRGLNNEQFF. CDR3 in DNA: TGCGCCAGCAGCCAACGAGGGCTCAACAATGAGCAGTTCTTC.

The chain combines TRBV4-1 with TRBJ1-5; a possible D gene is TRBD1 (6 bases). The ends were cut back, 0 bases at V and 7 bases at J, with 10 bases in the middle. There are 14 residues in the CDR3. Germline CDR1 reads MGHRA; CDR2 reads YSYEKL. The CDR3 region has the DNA TGCGCCAGCAGCCAAGACAGGGGACGCCAGCCCCAGCATTTT. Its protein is CASSQDRGRQPQHF.

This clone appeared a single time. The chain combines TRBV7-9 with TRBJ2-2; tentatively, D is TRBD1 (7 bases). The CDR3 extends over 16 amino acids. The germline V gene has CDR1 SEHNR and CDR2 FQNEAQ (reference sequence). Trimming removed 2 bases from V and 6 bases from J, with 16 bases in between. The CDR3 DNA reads TGTGCCAGCAGCTTATCTAGGAGGGGGCCCGCCGGGGAGCTGTTTTTT. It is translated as CASSLSRRGPAGELFF.

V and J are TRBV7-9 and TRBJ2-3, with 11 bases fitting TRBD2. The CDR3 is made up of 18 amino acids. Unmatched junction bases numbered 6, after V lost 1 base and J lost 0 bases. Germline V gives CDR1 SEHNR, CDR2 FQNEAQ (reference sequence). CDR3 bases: TGTGCCAGCAGCTTAGGATCTAGCGGGAGGCCAAGCACAGATACGCAGTATTTT. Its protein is CASSLGSSGRPSTDTQYF.

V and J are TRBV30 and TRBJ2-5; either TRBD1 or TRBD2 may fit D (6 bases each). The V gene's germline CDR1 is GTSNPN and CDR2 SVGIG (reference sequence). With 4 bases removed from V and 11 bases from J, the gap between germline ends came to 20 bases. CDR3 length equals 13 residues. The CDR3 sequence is CAWTGALSREQYF. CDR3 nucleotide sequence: TGTGCCTGGACGGGGGCTCTCTCCAGGGAGCAGTACTTC.

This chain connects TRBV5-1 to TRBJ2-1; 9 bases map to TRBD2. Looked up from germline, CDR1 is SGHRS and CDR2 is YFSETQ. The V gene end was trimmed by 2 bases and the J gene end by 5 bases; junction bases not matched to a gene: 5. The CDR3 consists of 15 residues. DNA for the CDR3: TGCGCCAGCAGCTTAGTAGCGGGGGCGAACAATGAGCAGTTCTTC. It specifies CASSLVAGANNEQFF.

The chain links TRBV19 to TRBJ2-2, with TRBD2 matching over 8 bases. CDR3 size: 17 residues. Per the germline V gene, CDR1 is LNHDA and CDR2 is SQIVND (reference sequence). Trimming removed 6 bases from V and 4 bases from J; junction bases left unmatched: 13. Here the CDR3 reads CASRTSLAGFFTGELFF. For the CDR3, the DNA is TGTGCCAGTAGAACGTCCTTAGCGGGATTCTTCACCGGGGAGCTGTTTTTT.

The CDR3 region is CASSLTAGTGGYEQYF. The DNA for the CDR3 is TGTGCCAGCAGTTTAACCGCCGGGACAGGGGGGTACGAGCAGTACTTC. The chain carries TRBV28 and TRBJ2-7; TRBD1 matches 11 bases. CDR1 is MDHEN and CDR2 is SYDVKM in the germline V gene. The CDR3 extends over 16 amino acids. J lost 4 bases, V lost 2 bases, and 7 bases had no gene match.

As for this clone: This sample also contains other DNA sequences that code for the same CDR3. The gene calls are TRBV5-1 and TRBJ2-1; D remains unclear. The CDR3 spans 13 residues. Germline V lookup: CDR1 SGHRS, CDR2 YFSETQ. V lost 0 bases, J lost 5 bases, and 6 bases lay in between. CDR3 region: CASSLVVDNEQFF. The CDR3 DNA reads TGCGCCAGCAGCTTGGTTGTCGACAATGAGCAGTTCTTC.

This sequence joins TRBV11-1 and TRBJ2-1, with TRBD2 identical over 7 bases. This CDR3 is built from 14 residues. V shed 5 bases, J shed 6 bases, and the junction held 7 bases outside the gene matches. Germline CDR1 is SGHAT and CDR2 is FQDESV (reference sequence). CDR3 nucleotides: TGTGCCAGCAGCGCGGCGGCTAGCGGCAATGAGCAGTTCTTC. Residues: CASSAAASGNEQFF. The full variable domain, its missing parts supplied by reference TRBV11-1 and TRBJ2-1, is EAEVAQSPRYKITEKSQAVAFWCDPISGHATLYWYRQILGQGPELLVQFQDESVVDDSQLPKDRFSAERLKGVDSTLKIQPAELGDSAMYLCASSAAASGNEQFFGPGTRLTVL.